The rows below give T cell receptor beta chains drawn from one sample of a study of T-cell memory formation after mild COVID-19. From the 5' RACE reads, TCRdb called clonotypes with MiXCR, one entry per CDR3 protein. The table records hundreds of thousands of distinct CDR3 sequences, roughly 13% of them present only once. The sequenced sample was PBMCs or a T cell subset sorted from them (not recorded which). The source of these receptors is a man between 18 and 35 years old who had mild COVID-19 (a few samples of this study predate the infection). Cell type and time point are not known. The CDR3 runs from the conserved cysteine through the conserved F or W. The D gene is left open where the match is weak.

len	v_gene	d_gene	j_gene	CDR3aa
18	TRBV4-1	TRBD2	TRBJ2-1	CASSHLLPRGGGNNEQFF
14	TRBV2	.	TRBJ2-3	CASSLQRGTDTQYF
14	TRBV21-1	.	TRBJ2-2	CASSPRGSTGELFF
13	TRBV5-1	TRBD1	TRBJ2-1	CASSRQGYNEQFF
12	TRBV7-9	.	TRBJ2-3	CASSSSTYTQYF
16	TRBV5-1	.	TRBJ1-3	CASSSEPMGSGNTIYF
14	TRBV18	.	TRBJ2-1	CASSPGDSKVEQFF
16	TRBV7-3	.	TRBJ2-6	CASSPPKFSGANVLTF
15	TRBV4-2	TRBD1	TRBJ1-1	CASSRGQGLGTEAFF
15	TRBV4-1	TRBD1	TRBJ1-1	CASSLAWGDSTEAFF
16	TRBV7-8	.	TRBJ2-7	CASSRPRLGSGDEQYF
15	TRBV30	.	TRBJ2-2	CAWSVQGAPTGELFF
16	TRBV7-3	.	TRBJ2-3	CASSPKGGGGTDTQYF
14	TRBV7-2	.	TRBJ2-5	CASSLGLFQETQYF
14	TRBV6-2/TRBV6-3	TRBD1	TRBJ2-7	CASRHRDRGYEQYF
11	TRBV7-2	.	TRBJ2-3	CASATGDTQYF
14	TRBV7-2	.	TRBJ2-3	CASSLAEYTDTQYF
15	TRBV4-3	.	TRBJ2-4	CASSQEFRNKNIQYF
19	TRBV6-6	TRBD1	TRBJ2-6	CASRILPGQGISGANVLTF
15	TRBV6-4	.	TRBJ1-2	CASSDGRGFSYGYTF
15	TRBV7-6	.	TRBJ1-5	CASSLEAGQSQPQHF
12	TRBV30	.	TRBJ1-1	CAWSLLNTEAFF
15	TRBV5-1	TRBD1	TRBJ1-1	CASSFEGTVGTEAFF
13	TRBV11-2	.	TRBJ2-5	CASTVRGAETQYF
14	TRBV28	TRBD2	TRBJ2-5	CASSDAGGWETQYF
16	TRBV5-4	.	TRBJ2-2	CASSRVGIPNTGELFF
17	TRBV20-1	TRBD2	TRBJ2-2	CSAPRLAGGPNTGELFF
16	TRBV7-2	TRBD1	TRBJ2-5	CASSFRDRGYQETQYF
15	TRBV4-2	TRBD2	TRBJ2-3	CASSQRSGVPDTQYF
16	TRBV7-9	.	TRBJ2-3	CASSSLRERRGDTQYF
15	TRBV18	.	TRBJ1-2	CASSPGRRTGYGYTF
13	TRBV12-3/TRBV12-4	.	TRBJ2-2	CASTTGTTGELFF
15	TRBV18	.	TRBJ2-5	CASSPPNGHQETQYF
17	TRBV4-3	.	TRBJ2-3	CASSQEWAGRFTDTQYF
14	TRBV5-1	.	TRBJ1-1	CASSRQSPNTEAFF
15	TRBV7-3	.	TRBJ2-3	CASSFRGVETDTQYF
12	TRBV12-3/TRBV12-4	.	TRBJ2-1	CASSLPSLIRFF
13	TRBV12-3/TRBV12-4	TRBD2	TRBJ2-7	CASSSGTIYEQYF
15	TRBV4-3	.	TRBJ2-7	CASSQVGTVGYEQYF
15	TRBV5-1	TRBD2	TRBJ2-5	CASSLEAGVQETQYF
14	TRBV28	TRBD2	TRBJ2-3	CASRSGGATDTQYF
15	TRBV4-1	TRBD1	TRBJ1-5	CASSQSDRGNQPQHF
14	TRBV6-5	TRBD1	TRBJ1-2	CASSYLPGGNGYTF
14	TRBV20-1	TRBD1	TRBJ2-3	CSAARDRGSDTQYF
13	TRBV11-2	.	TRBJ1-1	CASLGGLATEAFF